These 25 T cell receptor beta chains share one sample of origin, sequenced in a study of Tregs in tolerant kidney transplant recipients (dated by TCRdb to the late 2010s). Library prep was done by the immunoSEQ multiplex PCR assay. This is the immuneACCESS table as TCRdb keeps it, with only in-frame sequences that have V and J called. A part of the clones is gone; compared with another copy, unresolved V genes explain less than half, and the rest is unexplained. Recorded for this sample are about 240,000 clones; approximately 84% of them occurred a single time. About 0.58% of the sample goes to the ten largest clones. The sample comprised CD4+ T cells from blood. The receptors derive from a human donor in good health.

The chain uses TRBV7-2 and TRBJ2-7; D perhaps matches TRBD2 (5 bases). The CDR3 runs 14 residues. V shed 5 bases and J shed 6 bases, with 17 bases lying between them. The germline gives CDR1 SGHTA, CDR2 FQGNSA. CDR3 coding DNA: TGTGCCAGCAGCCTGGACTCTGGGCCCGTCGAGCAGTACTTC. It translates to CASSLDSGPVEQYF.

The chain links TRBV7-9 to TRBJ2-2; D is uncertain. From germline, CDR1 is SEHNR and CDR2 FQNEAQ (reference sequence). The CDR3 length is 13 residues. Trimming removed 1 base at V and 6 bases at J, with 6 bases between. Here the CDR3 DNA reads TGTGCCAGCAGCTTAGGGTCCCCCGGGGAGCTGTTTTTT. This codes for CASSLGSPGELFF.

The chain uses TRBV19 and TRBJ2-5; unclear D gene. CDR3 size: 12 residues. Germline V gene sequence: CDR1 LNHDA, CDR2 SQIVND (reference sequence). Deletions cut 4 bases from V and 5 bases from J, with 8 bases between. The CDR3 loop reads CASSTDGETQYF. The CDR3 nucleotides read TGTGCCAGTAGTACGGACGGGGAGACCCAGTACTTC. The variable domain in full, with the rest retrieved from reference TRBV19 and TRBJ2-5, is DGGITQSPKYLFRKEGQNVTLSCEQNLNHDAMYWYRQDPGQGLRLIYYSQIVNDFQKGDIAEGYSVSREKKESFPLTVTSAQKNPTAFYLCASSTDGETQYFGPGTRLLVL.

This rearrangement joins TRBV6-5 to TRBJ2-1; no definite D call. V was shortened by 6 bases and J by 4 bases, with 16 bases between the two germline ends. The CDR3 totals 15 residues. Germline V gene sequence: CDR1 MNHEY, CDR2 SVGAGI. The CDR3 spells CASSPNVDGYNEQFF. The CDR3 nucleotides are TGTGCCAGCAGCCCCAACGTCGACGGTTACAATGAGCAGTTCTTC.

This clone has only a few counts. The chain joins TRBV2 to TRBJ2-7; weak D call: TRBD1 (6 bases). The length of the CDR3 is 12 residues. From germline, CDR1 is SNHLY and CDR2 FYNNEI. V was pared by 4 bases and J by 3 bases, with 7 bases between. The CDR3: CASSADSYEQYF. CDR3 sequence (DNA): TGTGCCAGCAGTGCGGACAGCTACGAGCAGTACTTC.

This clone was found once. As DNA, the CDR3 is TGCGCCAGCAGCCCGGGACTAGCGGAGCCGAATCCGCAGTACTTC. Its translation: CASSPGLAEPNPQYF. V is TRBV5-1 and J is TRBJ2-7; TRBD2 matches at 11 bases. The V segment lost 4 bases and the J segment 9 bases; nucleotides outside the gene matches: 12. The germline V gene has CDR1 SGHRS and CDR2 YFSETQ. The CDR3 sequence is 15 residues long.

The rearrangement joins TRBV21-1 to TRBJ2-5; the D call TRBD2 from the table was never checked on the DNA. TRBV21-1 corresponds to a pseudogene. CDR3 length equals 18 residues. CDR3 coding DNA: TGTGCCAGCAGCAAAACGACAATACCGGGACTAGGTCAAGAGACCCAGTACTTC. It is translated as CASSKTTIPGLGQETQYF.

V and J are TRBV18 and TRBJ2-1; TRBD2 matches 11 bases. The ends lost 2 bases at V and 0 bases at J; junction bases unmatched: 6. Germline V gene sequence: CDR1 KGHSH, CDR2 LQKENI. This CDR3 region has 18 residues. The CDR3 DNA follows: TGTGCCAGCTCACCAGCCCCTAGCGGGGGGAGCTCCTACAATGAGCAGTTCTTC. Its protein product is CASSPAPSGGSSYNEQFF.

The chain joins TRBV6-6 to TRBJ2-4, with D maybe TRBD2 (6 bases). The CDR3 extends over 15 amino acids. V lost 5 bases to trimming and J lost 1 base, with 12 bases between them. Per germline, CDR1 MNHNY and CDR2 SVGAGI (reference sequence). This CDR3 is CASSPEGSAKNIQYF. CDR3 DNA sequence: TGTGCCAGCAGTCCGGAGGGATCGGCCAAAAACATTCAGTACTTC.

V is TRBV2 and J is TRBJ2-7; TRBD1 or TRBD2 may be the D gene (5 bases each). The CDR3 runs to 13 residues. Trimming shortened V by 7 bases and J by 2 bases, and 12 bases separated the two germline ends. Germline V lookup: CDR1 SNHLY, CDR2 FYNNEI. The CDR3 bases are TGTGCCAGCATTGAGGGACGAGCCTACGAGCAGTACTTC. Its translation is CASIEGRAYEQYF.

The rearrangement uses TRBV2 and TRBJ2-5; no clear D gene. V was cut by 6 bases and J by 7 bases, with 9 bases left in between. Looked up from germline, CDR1 is SNHLY and CDR2 is FYNNEI. CDR3 size: 11 residues. The CDR3 DNA sequence: TGTGCCAGCAGCTTCGGTGTGACCCAGTACTTC. Protein sequence: CASSFGVTQYF.

This chain joins TRBV1 and TRBJ1-5. TRBV1 is flagged as a pseudogene. The length of the CDR3 is 18 residues. The CDR3 bases are TGCACCAGCAGCCATTGGGGGTTCGACATGGACCCGGGTCAGCCCCAGCATTTT. Translating it yields CTSSHWGFDMDPGQPQHF.

This clone showed up just a few times. The J gene is TRBJ2-7, the V gene TRBV14; 12 nucleotides match TRBD2. Unmatched junction bases numbered 2, after V lost 2 bases and J lost 9 bases. Germline assignment: CDR1 SGHDN and CDR2 FVKESK. The CDR3 length is 13 residues. This chain's CDR3 is CASSQLAGGWQYF. DNA of the CDR3: TGTGCCAGCAGCCAACTAGCGGGAGGGTGGCAGTACTTC.

This chain links TRBV19 with TRBJ1-2; 8 bases are a match to TRBD1. V trimming: 1 base; J trimming: 6 bases; junction bases outside the gene matches: 7. Germline lookup yields CDR1 LNHDA and CDR2 SQIVND (reference sequence). This CDR3 comprises 15 residues. The CDR3 loop is CASSIGAGGADGYTF. Here the CDR3 DNA reads TGTGCCAGTAGTATAGGTGCAGGGGGCGCCGATGGCTACACCTTC.

The sample holds a few counts of this clone. The CDR3 is CASSVPGQAVEYF. DNA of the CDR3: TGTGCCAGCAGTGTTCCGGGACAGGCAGTCGAGTACTTC. The chain is built from TRBV6-1 and TRBJ2-7; 8 bases align to TRBD1. CDR3 length equals 13 residues. V trimming: 4 bases; J trimming: 11 bases; junction bases outside the gene matches: 10. Germline V gives CDR1 MNHNS, CDR2 SASEGT.

The rearrangement joins TRBV6-6 to TRBJ1-4, with D possibly TRBD1 on 5 matching bases. Germline V lookup: CDR1 MNHNY, CDR2 SVGAGI (reference sequence). The CDR3 has 14 residues. Trimming took 2 bases from V and 8 from J, leaving 12 bases between them. The CDR3, as DNA: TGTGCCAGCAGTTACGGGGGGTCGTCGGAAAAACTGTTTTTT. Amino acids: CASSYGGSSEKLFF.

The chain recombines TRBV29-1 with TRBJ1-1; 10 nucleotides align to TRBD1. With V trimmed by 7 bases and J by 5 bases, 7 bases remained unmatched. CDR1 is SQVTM, CDR2 ANQGSEA, per germline. This CDR3 contains 13 residues. CDR3 residues: CSAIGQGGTEAFF. The DNA for the CDR3 is TGCAGCGCCATCGGACAGGGGGGAACTGAAGCTTTCTTT.

This clone was seen a few times. V is TRBV19 and J is TRBJ1-5, with D perhaps matching TRBD1 (5 bases). The CDR3 has 13 residues. Trimming stripped 5 bases from V and 7 bases from J, with 12 bases between. Looked up from germline, CDR1 is LNHDA and CDR2 is SQIVND (reference sequence). CDR3 DNA: TGTGCCAGTAGTTTTCGACAGTCCCAGCCCCAGCATTTT. It is translated as CASSFRQSQPQHF.

There are a few counts of this clone. The chain recombines TRBV11-2 with TRBJ1-1; no firm D call. The CDR3 sequence is 14 residues long. V shed 2 bases and J shed 1 base, with 8 bases lying between them. The V gene's germline CDR1 is SGHAT and CDR2 FQNNGV. The CDR3 region has the DNA TGTGCCAGCAGCTTATTCTCGGGGAACACTGAAGCTTTCTTT. It is translated as CASSLFSGNTEAFF. Drawing the rest from reference TRBV11-2 and TRBJ1-1, the complete variable domain is EAGVAQSPRYKIIEKRQSVAFWCNPISGHATLYWYQQILGQGPKLLIQFQNNGVVDDSQLPKDRFSAERLKGVDSTLKIQPAKLEDSAVYLCASSLFSGNTEAFFGQGTRLTVV.

The CDR3 region is CASSPSVAGVYNEQFF. The CDR3 DNA reads as TGTGCCAGCAGCCCGTCGGTAGCGGGGGTCTACAATGAGCAGTTCTTC. This sequence joins TRBV7-3 and TRBJ2-1; TRBD2 aligns across 9 bases. This CDR3 spans 16 amino acids. CDR1 is SGHTA and CDR2 is FQGTGA in the germline V gene. Trimming took 5 bases from V and 3 from J; bases not matched to a gene: 8.

The chain joins TRBV19 to TRBJ1-5; D unresolved. Deletions cut 7 bases from V and 0 bases from J, with 16 bases between. CDR3 length equals 16 residues. The germline V gene encodes CDR1 LNHDA and CDR2 SQIVND (reference sequence). The CDR3 here is CASTSKSGRSNQPQHF. The CDR3 DNA sequence: TGTGCCAGTACCTCTAAATCTGGCCGTAGCAATCAGCCCCAGCATTTT. Full variable domain (missing parts from reference TRBV19 and TRBJ1-5): DGGITQSPKYLFRKEGQNVTLSCEQNLNHDAMYWYRQDPGQGLRLIYYSQIVNDFQKGDIAEGYSVSREKKESFPLTVTSAQKNPTAFYLCASTSKSGRSNQPQHFGDGTRLSIL.

The chain uses TRBV6-5 and TRBJ2-3; D may be TRBD2 (6 bases). Trimming left V 11 bases short and J 0 bases short, with 15 bases between. The CDR3 loop spans 14 amino acids. Germline assignment: CDR1 MNHEY and CDR2 SVGAGI. CDR3 sequence reads: CALGGWGSTDTQYF. The CDR3 DNA sequence: TGTGCCTTGGGGGGTTGGGGGAGCACAGATACGCAGTATTTT.

V gene TRBV14 combines with J gene TRBJ2-5; the match to TRBD1 covers 10 bases. The V segment lost 4 bases and the J segment 5 bases; nucleotides outside the gene matches: 4. This CDR3 is built from 14 residues. Germline CDR1 is SGHDN and CDR2 is FVKESK. CDR3 nucleotides: TGTGCCAGCAGCCCTAAGACAGGGGGCGAGACCCAGTACTTC. It yields the protein CASSPKTGGETQYF. The variable domain in full, completed from reference TRBV14 and TRBJ2-5, reads EAGVTQFPSHSVIEKGQTVTLRCDPISGHDNLYWYRRVMGKEIKFLLHFVKESKQDESGMPNNRFLAERTGGTYSTLKVQPAELEDSGVYFCASSPKTGGETQYFGPGTRLLVL.

The J gene is TRBJ1-6, the V gene TRBV12-5, with TRBD1 matching over 8 bases. Germline CDR1 and CDR2: LGHNT and FRNRAP. The CDR3 length is 15 residues. Unmatched junction bases numbered 4, after V lost 1 base and J lost 8 bases. CDR3 nucleotides: TGTGCTAGTGGTTTGGGACAGGGGAGTGATTCACCCCTCCACTTT. Encoded protein: CASGLGQGSDSPLHF.

This chain uses TRBV5-6 with TRBJ1-6, with D possibly being TRBD1 (5 bases). CDR1 and CDR2 (germline): SGHDT, YYEEEE. There are 17 residues in the CDR3. V lost 4 bases to trimming and J lost 2 bases, with 16 bases between them. CDR3 sequence (DNA): TGTGCCAGCAGCCCTAGACAGATTGCCGCCTATAATTCACCCCTCCACTTT. It specifies CASSPRQIAAYNSPLHF.